These 10 T cell receptor beta chains were sequenced from one sample in a study of post-analysis software for immune sequencing data. Prepared libraries of TCR beta cDNA carried unique molecular identifiers. TCRdb re-analysed the PCR reads in MiXCR, keeping a single row per CDR3 protein. The sample has 820,000 or so distinct CDR3 sequences, roughly 58% seen once. Study outcomes and limitations: Elevated frequency relative to controls characterized 4 or 5 TRBV segments in patients, TRBV5-6, TRBV5-1 and TRBV20-1 among them.

The antigens these receptors bind are not known. Sequenced sample: blood. The receptors stem from a girl under 18 with multiple sclerosis.

The chain joins TRBV7-9 to TRBJ2-7; no clear D. This CDR3 comprises 14 residues. CDR1 and CDR2 from the germline V gene are SEHNR and FQNEAQ (reference sequence). The ends were cut back, 0 bases at V and 9 bases at J, with 15 bases in the middle. CDR3 region: CASSLAARPRGQYF. The DNA for the CDR3 is TGTGCCAGCAGCTTAGCGGCCCGCCCTCGAGGGCAGTACTTC. The full variable domain, with the rest looked up from reference TRBV7-9 and TRBJ2-7, is DTGVSQNPRHKITKRGQNVTFRCDPISEHNRLYWYRQTLGQGPEFLTYFQNEAQLEKSRLLSDRFSAERPKGSFSTLEIQRTEQGDSAMYLCASSLAARPRGQYFGPGTRLTVT.

The rearrangement uses TRBV5-1 and TRBJ2-7; D is uncertain. The CDR3 spans 13 residues. Germline CDR1 reads SGHRS; CDR2 reads YFSETQ. Trimming took off 0 bases at V and 3 bases at J, with 7 bases between the two ends. The CDR3 loop is CASSLASYYEQYF. CDR3 nucleotide sequence: TGCGCCAGCAGCTTGGCCAGCTACTACGAGCAGTACTTC.

This clonotype was detected a few times. The chain uses TRBV7-3 and TRBJ2-4; D might be TRBD1 or TRBD2, each matching 5 bases. The CDR3 covers 18 residues. V lost 5 bases and J lost 1, with 21 bases in between. The V gene's germline CDR1 is SGHTA and CDR2 FQGTGA. The CDR3 DNA sequence: TGTGCCAGCAGCCCAAAAGAGAGGGGCTCTCACGCCAAAAACATTCAGTACTTC. Translating gives CASSPKERGSHAKNIQYF.

The chain couples TRBV11-2 to TRBJ2-7; 13 positions match TRBD2. V lost 3 bases to trimming and J lost 1 base; unmatched junction nucleotides: 3. Germline V gene lookup returns CDR1 SGHAT and CDR2 FQNNGV. The CDR3 loop spans 16 amino acids. In DNA, the CDR3 is TGTGCCAGCAGCTTTGGACTAGCGGGAGCGTCCTACGAGCAGTACTTC. Encoded protein: CASSFGLAGASYEQYF.

The chain has TRBV29-1 and TRBJ2-7; no firm D call. Germline V gene lookup returns CDR1 SQVTM and CDR2 ANQGSEA. The V gene lost 0 bases and the J gene lost 2 bases, with 5 bases spanning the gap. The CDR3 has 12 amino acids. The CDR3 bases are TGCAGCGTTGAAGATTCGACCTACGAGCAGTACTTC. It encodes CSVEDSTYEQYF.

CDR3 coding DNA: TGTGCCAGCAGCTCCGGGGGAAGGGGGAATGAGCAGTTCTTC. Amino acid sequence: CASSSGGRGNEQFF. J is TRBJ2-1 and V is TRBV7-9; D may match TRBD1 or TRBD2 (6 bases each). Germline assignment: CDR1 SEHNR and CDR2 FQNEAQ (reference sequence). V was shortened by 4 bases and J by 7 bases, with 14 bases between the two germline ends. This CDR3 contains 14 residues. Variable domain in full (rest from reference TRBV7-9 and TRBJ2-1): DTGVSQNPRHKITKRGQNVTFRCDPISEHNRLYWYRQTLGQGPEFLTYFQNEAQLEKSRLLSDRFSAERPKGSFSTLEIQRTEQGDSAMYLCASSSGGRGNEQFFGPGTRLTVL.

This clonotype has a handful of counts. The chain has TRBV6-2 or TRBV6-3 and TRBJ2-7, with 7 bases that match TRBD2. CDR1 MNHEY and CDR2 SVGEGT come from the germline V gene. This CDR3 spans 19 amino acids. The V gene end was trimmed by 2 bases and the J gene end by 6 bases; junction bases not matched to a gene: 22. CDR3: CASSYEHASWDYEPREQYF. The CDR3 coding sequence is TGTGCCAGCAGTTACGAGCACGCATCTTGGGACTACGAACCGCGCGAGCAGTACTTC.

The chain has TRBV10-3 and TRBJ2-5, with a possible D match to TRBD1 (6 bases). This CDR3 comprises 14 residues. Trimming removed 0 bases at V and 6 bases at J, with 11 bases between. Germline CDR1 is ENHRY and CDR2 is SYGVKD. The CDR3 here is CAISESRGGQTQYF. CDR3 in DNA: TGTGCCATCAGTGAGTCGAGAGGGGGACAGACCCAGTACTTC.

This clonotype was seen a few times. V is TRBV29-1 and J is TRBJ2-5, with 9 bases fitting TRBD1. The end of the DNA fits TRBJ2-7 better, so the J call may be wrong. The CDR3 spans 13 residues. Germline V CDR1 and CDR2: SQVTM, ANQGSEA. The CDR3 region has the DNA TGCAGCGTTGAGGGACAGGGTCACTACGAGCAGTACTTC. It yields the protein CSVEGQGHYEQYF.

The chain employs TRBV15 and TRBJ2-1; D is possibly TRBD1 or TRBD2 (5 bases each). V lost 4 bases and J lost 6, with 19 bases in between. CDR3 length equals 16 residues. Germline-derived CDR1 and CDR2 are LNHNV and YYDKDF (reference sequence). DNA of the CDR3: TGTGCCACCAGCACCCAGCCGGGGCGCGACTCCAATGAGCAGTTCTTC. It yields the protein CATSTQPGRDSNEQFF.